The 28 T cell receptor beta chains below were found in one sample sequenced in a study of post-analysis software for immune sequencing data. What these receptors recognize is not known. Study results and limitations: Patients used about 5 TRBV segments, including TRBV5-6, TRBV5-1 and TRBV20-1, more often than controls.

Included in the TCR beta cDNA libraries were unique molecular identifiers. Via MiXCR, TCRdb re-called the PCR reads, giving one row per CDR3 protein. The sample yields roughly 800,000 distinct CDR3 sequences, roughly 27% seen once. The sample consisted of blood. The source of these receptors is a girl aged 5-17 years with multiple sclerosis.

The chain combines TRBV28 with TRBJ1-2; 10 nucleotides line up with TRBD1. CDR1 and CDR2 from the germline V gene are MDHEN and SYDVKM. The CDR3 totals 15 residues. The V gene end was trimmed by 5 bases and the J gene end by 6 bases; junction bases not matched to a gene: 9. The CDR3 loop is CASSIKTGGRDGYTF. CDR3 bases: TGTGCCAGCAGTATCAAGACAGGGGGCAGGGATGGCTACACCTTC.

This clonotype came up a few times. V gene TRBV6-5 combines with J gene TRBJ2-1; 9 bases map to TRBD2. The junction had 14 bases not matched to a gene; V was cut back by 3 bases and J by 8 bases. Germline loops: CDR1 MNHEY, CDR2 SVGAGI. The CDR3 contains 17 residues. This CDR3 reads CASSYTFSPGTSYEQFF. The CDR3 DNA sequence: TGTGCCAGCAGTTATACCTTTTCACCCGGGACTAGCTATGAGCAGTTCTTC.

The V gene is TRBV20-1, the J gene TRBJ1-2; D is unclear. Germline loops: CDR1 DFQATT, CDR2 SNEGSKA (reference sequence). Trimming left V 6 bases short and J 7 bases short, with 15 bases between. The CDR3 contains 12 residues. CDR3 DNA: TGCAGTGCAGAGCTACGAGGATCTGGCTACACCTTC. Translating it yields CSAELRGSGYTF.

The chain joins TRBV6-1 to TRBJ1-1; D possibly corresponds to TRBD1 (6 bases). The CDR3 covers 13 residues. Between the trimmed V and J ends, which lost 4 bases and 11 bases, there was a span of 17 bases. CDR1 MNHNS and CDR2 SASEGT come from the germline V gene. The CDR3 coding sequence is TGTGCCAGCAGTGCGGGGAGTGGGGGCGACGCTTTCTTT. Translation gives CASSAGSGGDAFF.

V usage is TRBV5-1 and J usage is TRBJ2-1; D not resolved. The CDR3 runs 16 residues. V lost 1 base to trimming and J lost 4 bases, with 15 bases between them. Germline CDR1 reads SGHRS; CDR2 reads YFSETQ. The CDR3 here is CASSLTFTTTYNEQFF. The CDR3 coding sequence is TGCGCCAGCAGCTTGACCTTTACAACAACGTACAATGAGCAGTTCTTC. The complete variable domain, with remaining parts taken from reference TRBV5-1 and TRBJ2-1, reads KAGVTQTPRYLIKTRGQQVTLSCSPISGHRSVSWYQQTPGQGLQFLFEYFSETQRNKGNFPGRFSGRQFSNSRSEMNVSTLELGDSALYLCASSLTFTTTYNEQFFGPGTRLTVL.

In regard to this clonotype: At one end, the junction sequence differs from germline, possibly due to a read error. The rearrangement joins TRBV6-1 to TRBJ2-3, with TRBD2 matching 14 bases. Germline CDR1 is MNHNS and CDR2 is SASEGT. The CDR3 totals 15 residues. The CDR3 here is CASTTTSGGADTRYF. CDR3 coding DNA: TGTGCCAGCACCACGACTAGCGGGGGGGCAGATACGCGGTATTTT.

This clonotype was recorded once. J is TRBJ1-5 and V is TRBV20-1; the match to TRBD1 covers 7 bases. CDR3 length: 17 amino acids. CDR1 is DFQATT, CDR2 SNEGSKA, per germline (reference sequence). J was trimmed by 2 bases and V by 1 base; bases with no gene match: 11. For the CDR3, the DNA is TGCAGTGCTAGAGCTGCACTACAGGGGAGGCGCAATCAGCCCCAGCATTTT. Its translation: CSARAALQGRRNQPQHF.

There are a few counts of this clonotype. The gene calls are TRBV15 and TRBJ2-7, with 7 bases fitting TRBD1. CDR3 size: 14 residues. Germline CDR1 is LNHNV and CDR2 is YYDKDF (reference sequence). V lost 4 bases, J lost 2 bases, and 5 bases stayed unmatched. The CDR3 nucleotides read TGTGCCACCAGCAAAGACAGGGTTGCCTACGAGCAGTACTTC. It codes for CATSKDRVAYEQYF.

A remark on this clonotype: One end of the junction varies from germline; a read error may be responsible. This chain connects TRBV12-3 or TRBV12-4 to TRBJ1-5; D gene uncertain. The CDR3 is made up of 13 amino acids. CDR3 sequence: CASRLADSQPQHF. The DNA for the CDR3 is TGTGCCAGCAGGTTAGCGGATAGCCAGCCCCAGCATTTT.

In its sample, this clonotype was seen a few times. CDR3 DNA sequence: TGTGCCAGCAGGGACAGGGATCAGGATGGCTACACCTTC. Amino acids: CASRDRDQDGYTF. The chain has TRBV27 and TRBJ1-2, with 8 nucleotides matching TRBD1. The germline V gene encodes CDR1 MNHEY and CDR2 SMNVEV (reference sequence). The CDR3 length is 13 residues. The V and J ends lost 6 bases and 6 bases, in that order; junction bases with no gene match: 6.

This chain links TRBV4-3 with TRBJ2-3, with TRBD2 identical over 12 bases. The V segment lost 1 base and the J segment 0 bases; nucleotides outside the gene matches: 8. The CDR3 has 19 residues. Germline CDR1 is LGHNA and CDR2 is YSLEER. The chain's CDR3 is CASSQVRLAGAGSTDTQYF. The CDR3 nucleotides are TGCGCCAGCAGCCAAGTTAGACTAGCGGGAGCCGGAAGCACAGATACGCAGTATTTT.

The CDR3 reads CASSAGDADTQYF. For the CDR3, the DNA is TGCGCCAGCAGCGCAGGGGACGCAGATACGCAGTATTTT. The chain links TRBV5-1 to TRBJ2-3; a possible D gene is TRBD1 (6 bases). The CDR3 sequence is 13 residues long. Trimming pared 4 bases from V and 4 bases from J, leaving 10 bases between. The germline gives CDR1 SGHRS, CDR2 YFSETQ.

This clonotype was counted between two and nine times. The J gene is TRBJ2-1, the V gene TRBV12-3 or TRBV12-4, with TRBD2 matching over 8 bases. CDR3 length: 15 amino acids. Losses at the gene ends were 7 bases for V and 7 bases for J; bases not matched to a gene: 12. Here the CDR3 DNA reads TGTGCCAGCACCCTGTATGGCGGGGGGTTGAATGAGCAGTTCTTC. Translation: CASTLYGGGLNEQFF.

This clonotype was seen many times. This chain links TRBV29-1 with TRBJ2-3; D unclear. CDR3 length: 14 residues. V was cut by 4 bases and J by 0 bases, with 11 bases left in between. CDR1 and CDR2 (germline): SQVTM, ANQGSEA. CDR3 sequence (DNA): TGCAGCGTTGCGCACACTCAAAGCACAGATACGCAGTATTTT. This codes for CSVAHTQSTDTQYF.

This clonotype was seen a handful of times. V and J are TRBV15 and TRBJ2-7, with TRBD1 matching 7 bases. The germline gives CDR1 LNHNV, CDR2 YYDKDF (reference sequence). CDR3 length equals 15 residues. J gave up 2 bases and V 0 bases, and 4 bases lay outside the gene matches. In DNA, the CDR3 is TGTGCCACCAGCAGAGATTTCAGGGGGACCTACGAGCAGTACTTC. Translated: CATSRDFRGTYEQYF.

The gene calls are TRBV5-1 and TRBJ2-3; D is perhaps TRBD2 (5 bases). The V end was cut by 1 base, the J end by 0 bases, with 9 bases between. In germline, CDR1 is SGHRS, CDR2 YFSETQ. The CDR3 consists of 15 residues. CDR3 in amino acids: CASSLWTPSTDTQYF. DNA of the CDR3: TGCGCCAGCAGCTTGTGGACTCCGAGCACAGATACGCAGTATTTT.

This clonotype occurred once. This sequence joins TRBV5-1 and TRBJ1-2; TRBD1 might be the D (5 bases). CDR1 SGHRS and CDR2 YFSETQ come from the germline V gene. V dropped 0 bases and J dropped 4 bases, with 16 bases sitting between them. The CDR3 loop spans 16 amino acids. The CDR3 DNA reads TGCGCCAGCAGCTTGGACGCAGGGCAGAGTGGCTATGGCTACACCTTC. It specifies CASSLDAGQSGYGYTF.

This CDR3 reads CASSLFLGSYEQYF. The CDR3 region has the DNA TGTGCCAGCAGTTTATTTCTAGGTAGCTACGAGCAGTACTTC. The rearrangement uses TRBV27 and TRBJ2-7; D is undetermined. This CDR3 has 14 residues. Germline V gene data show CDR1 as MNHEY and CDR2 as SMNVEV (reference sequence). V was trimmed by 1 base and J by 3 bases, leaving 10 bases between them.

The chain is built from TRBV10-3 and TRBJ2-5; D may be TRBD2 (5 bases). CDR1 and CDR2 (germline): ENHRY, SYGVKD. This CDR3 contains 15 residues. V dropped 0 bases and J dropped 4 bases, with 12 bases sitting between them. The CDR3 loop reads CAISESWGAGETQYF. CDR3 in DNA: TGTGCCATCAGTGAGTCCTGGGGAGCAGGAGAGACCCAGTACTTC.

V and J are TRBV20-1 and TRBJ2-6; D ambiguous. The germline gives CDR1 DFQATT, CDR2 SNEGSKA (reference sequence). The CDR3 consists of 15 residues. V was pared by 1 base and J by 4 bases, with 11 bases between. The CDR3 DNA reads as TGCAGTGCTAGAGTACGGGCCTCAGGGGCCAACGTCCTGACTTTC. This encodes CSARVRASGANVLTF.

J is TRBJ2-1 and V is TRBV10-3; TRBD2 might be the D (6 bases). From germline, CDR1 is ENHRY and CDR2 SYGVKD. The V and J ends lost 3 bases and 8 bases respectively, with 11 bases between them. The CDR3 totals 13 residues. As DNA, the CDR3 is TGTGCCATCAGTGAACTGGAGGGCGATGAGCAGTTCTTC. Amino acids: CAISELEGDEQFF.

The V gene is TRBV3-1, the J gene TRBJ2-7; D not certain. The CDR3 extends over 18 amino acids. Germline loops: CDR1 LGHDT, CDR2 YNNKEL (reference sequence). V gave up 0 bases and J gave up 2 bases, with 20 bases separating them. The CDR3 DNA sequence: TGTGCCAGCAGCCAAGACTCACTAATCGGCGGCAGGACCTACGAGCAGTACTTC. Protein: CASSQDSLIGGRTYEQYF.

This rearrangement joins TRBV7-9 to TRBJ2-1, with 8 positions matching TRBD2. The J segment lost 5 bases and the V segment lost 5 bases, leaving 8 bases of the junction unmatched. Germline CDR1 and CDR2: SEHNR and FQNEAQ (reference sequence). This CDR3 spans 15 amino acids. CDR3 bases: TGTGCCAGCAGCCCAACCCTAGCGGGTAACAATGAGCAGTTCTTC. This gives the protein CASSPTLAGNNEQFF.

The chain links TRBV20-1 to TRBJ2-7; D may match TRBD1 or TRBD2 (5 bases each). CDR3 length equals 14 residues. Germline CDR1 is DFQATT and CDR2 is SNEGSKA (reference sequence). The V and J ends lost 2 bases and 0 bases respectively, with 11 bases between them. The CDR3 loop reads CSARWDRSSYEQYF. The CDR3 DNA reads as TGCAGTGCTAGATGGGACCGGAGCTCCTACGAGCAGTACTTC.

The chain combines TRBV2 with TRBJ2-1; 9 bases fit TRBD1. The length of the CDR3 is 14 residues. V lost 6 bases and J lost 6; bases outside the gene matches: 6. The germline V gene has CDR1 SNHLY and CDR2 FYNNEI. The CDR3: CASRPGQGPNEQFF. Here the CDR3 DNA reads TGTGCCAGCAGACCGGGACAGGGCCCCAATGAGCAGTTCTTC.

The rearrangement joins TRBV6-6 to TRBJ2-5, with D possibly being TRBD1 or TRBD2 (5 bases each). The germline V gene has CDR1 MNHNY and CDR2 SVGAGI (reference sequence). The ends were cut back, 6 bases at V and 0 bases at J, with 11 bases in the middle. The CDR3 spans 14 residues. The DNA for the CDR3 is TGTGCCAGCAGCCTGGGACCGTACCAAGAGACCCAGTACTTC. Protein sequence: CASSLGPYQETQYF.

This clonotype was counted a few times. V gene TRBV7-8 combines with J gene TRBJ2-1; D remains unclear. V gave up 11 bases and J gave up 10 bases, with 18 bases separating them. This CDR3 contains 12 residues. CDR1 is SGHVS and CDR2 is FQNEAQ in the germline V gene. As DNA, the CDR3 is TGTGCCGGTCATGGAGATGGCCGGGAGCAGTTCTTC. Translated: CAGHGDGREQFF.

For this clonotype: At one end, the junction sequence differs from germline, possibly due to a read error. The V gene is TRBV7-2, the J gene TRBJ2-3, with D perhaps TRBD1 (5 bases). Germline V lookup: CDR1 SGHTA, CDR2 FQGNSA. CDR3 length: 13 residues. The CDR3 DNA follows: TGTGCCAGCAGCCCCTGGGGCACAGATGCGCAGTATTTT. It codes for CASSPWGTDAQYF.